A single sample is the source of the 9 T cell receptor beta chains below, sequenced in a study of blood T cell repertoires in COVID-19. The data were produced by immunoSEQ multiplex PCR, yet TCRdb's version contains in-frame clones alone and is incomplete. Of about 80,000 clones in the sample, approximately 88% were seen once. The sequencing input was peripheral blood. These receptors originate from a man aged 65 to 79 with acute or convalescent COVID-19.

The CDR3 nucleotides read TGTGCCAGCAGCTCATTCGTTCGGGATGAGCAGTTCTTC. Translated: CASSSFVRDEQFF. The chain joins TRBV9 to TRBJ2-1; D call uncertain. Germline-derived CDR1 and CDR2 are SGDLS and YYNGEE. The CDR3 length is 13 residues. With 4 bases removed from V and 8 bases from J, the gap between germline ends came to 13 bases.

The rearrangement joins TRBV9 to TRBJ1-1; a possible D gene is TRBD1 (6 bases). The CDR3 runs 17 residues. Trimming removed 0 bases at V and 8 bases at J, with 23 bases between. Germline CDR1 reads SGDLS; CDR2 reads YYNGEE. The CDR3 DNA reads as TGTGCCAGCAGCGTAGCCAAGGGGGATACAAGGGTACTGGAAGCTTTCTTT. Amino acids: CASSVAKGDTRVLEAFF.

This chain links TRBV7-2 with TRBJ1-3, with 8 positions matching TRBD1. CDR3 length: 15 amino acids. Germline V CDR1 and CDR2: SGHTA, FQGNSA. V gave up 5 bases and J gave up 1 base; unmatched junction bases: 4. CDR3 amino acids: CASSGDRISGNTIYF. The CDR3 DNA reads TGTGCCAGCAGCGGGGACAGGATTTCTGGAAACACCATATATTTT.

The rearrangement links TRBV18 to TRBJ2-3; the D gene is possibly TRBD1 (6 bases). CDR1 KGHSH and CDR2 LQKENI come from the germline V gene. Trimming took 3 bases from V and 1 from J, leaving 11 bases between them. CDR3 length equals 15 residues. The CDR3 region has the DNA TGTGCCAGCTCACCCGTGGGACAACGCACAGATACGCAGTATTTT. Its protein is CASSPVGQRTDTQYF.

The chain recombines TRBV5-5 with TRBJ1-2, with 7 bases fitting TRBD1. This CDR3 spans 15 amino acids. J gave up 7 bases and V 0 bases, and 9 bases lay outside the gene matches. Germline values: CDR1 SGHKS, CDR2 YYEKEE (reference sequence). CDR3 protein: CASSLETGSASGYTF. The CDR3 DNA follows: TGTGCCAGCAGCTTGGAGACAGGGTCGGCGAGTGGCTACACCTTC.

The genes are TRBV14 and TRBJ1-6, with a possible D match to TRBD1 (5 bases). CDR1 is SGHDN, CDR2 FVKESK, per germline. This CDR3 region has 15 residues. Between the trimmed V and J ends, which lost 1 base and 8 bases, there was a span of 12 bases. DNA for the CDR3: TGTGCCAGCAGCCAAGTAGCCGTGGGGCATTCACCCCTCCACTTT. The encoded protein is CASSQVAVGHSPLHF.

The V call is TRBV5-4, the J call TRBJ2-1; D is unclear. There are 13 residues in the CDR3. The V end lost 2 bases, the J end lost 7 bases, and 10 bases lay between the germline ends. Germline V lookup: CDR1 SGHNT, CDR2 YYREEE (reference sequence). The CDR3 here is CASSFSSENEQFF. The CDR3 DNA reads as TGTGCCAGCAGCTTTTCGAGCGAGAATGAGCAGTTCTTC.

The chain couples TRBV7-8 to TRBJ2-2; 9 nucleotides agree with TRBD2. The CDR3 sequence is 17 residues long. Germline V gives CDR1 SGHVS, CDR2 FQNEAQ. J was trimmed by 3 bases and V by 2 bases; bases with no gene match: 7. CDR3 sequence reads: CASSLFRASGDTGELFF. In nucleotides, the CDR3 is TGTGCCAGCAGCTTATTTCGGGCTAGCGGGGACACCGGGGAGCTGTTTTTT.

The V gene is TRBV15, the J gene TRBJ1-2; 8 positions agree with TRBD1. The CDR3 extends over 15 amino acids. Germline assignment: CDR1 LNHNV and CDR2 YYDKDF (reference sequence). The ends lost 0 bases at V and 8 bases at J; junction bases unmatched: 8. The CDR3 region has the DNA TGTGCCACCAGCAGAGATCGGACAGGGAATAGGGGCTACACCTTC. It codes for CATSRDRTGNRGYTF.